The entry below describes one T cell receptor (beta chain). The table came from immunoSEQ multiplex PCR; TCRdb's copy has only in-frame clones and leaves some out. The sample has 70,000 or so clones; approximately 91% are singletons. This entry belongs to a study of T cell changes during pregnancy in multiple sclerosis. Per the germline V gene, CDR1 is SGHNT and CDR2 is YENEEA. The CDR3 is made up of 13 amino acids. The V and J ends lost 4 bases and 4 bases, in that order; junction bases with no gene match: 3. The sample in question was peripheral blood, obtained in the third trimester of pregnancy. The V call is TRBV11-3, the J call TRBJ1-1; 7 bases agree with TRBD1. The clonotype originates from a female donor with multiple sclerosis, enrolled in a pregnancy study. Here the CDR3 reads CASSSRDSTEAFF. The CDR3 nucleotides read TGTGCCAGCAGCTCCCGGGACAGCACTGAAGCTTTCTTT.